This T cell receptor (beta chain) was identified in a study of early T cells in non-severe SARS-CoV-2 infection (dated by TCRdb to about 2021). At the level of the whole study: Because TCR sequencing was done on bulk RNA from unsorted whole blood, the alpha and beta chains could not be paired. The investigation overall reported the following: VDJdb matching was skewed toward anti-spike CD8 responses, so virus-specific expansions were likely underestimated and private and CD4 specificities were missed.

This clonotype has a count of ten or more. Its binding antigen is unknown. Base qualities are missing; no much larger clone stands one base away. The germline V gene specifies SGHTA as CDR1 and FQGNSA as CDR2. Compared with germline, V lacks 5 bases and J lacks 7 bases; bases without a gene match: 8. The CDR3 starts with the cysteine, ends with the phenylalanine, and has 15 residues. Solely the CDR3 DNA is kept, with 45 bases framed from the first base. Set within a cohort of healthcare workers in London, UK, this nested case-control study involved weekly PCR testing of nasopharyngeal swabs along with blood sampling. Healthcare workers were recruited during the week of the UK lockdown, between 23 and 31 March 2020, and followed weekly for up to about 15 weeks. Libraries were prepared through 5' RACE. TCRdb names NextSeq 500 as the instrument used. In the TCR library protocol, unique molecular identifiers were attached to individual cDNA molecules to correct for PCR bias and sequencing error. Both TCR alpha and beta chains were sequenced, and tight co-correlation was observed between alpha and beta sequence abundances in each sample. In the source study's methods: Decombinator V4 was used to annotate the V gene, J gene and CDR3 of the TCR sequences. Expanded TCRs were defined as changing significantly between any two time points under a Poisson model with p below 0.0001. TCR abundances were normalised to the total number of TCRs sequenced per sample and expressed as counts per million. MAIT TCRs were defined by TRAV1-2 paired with TRAJ12, TRAJ20 or TRAJ33, and iNKT TCRs by TRAV10 paired with TRAJ18. VDJdb, accessed 1 November 2021, was searched for CMV, EBV and SARS-CoV-2 annotated TCRs, with TCRs annotated for multiple antigens excluded. TCRdb reworked the public reads: Q25 trimming with fastp, MiXCR clone assembly, productive beta chains retained. Each record represents a unique CDR3 protein, reported with the most common genes and DNA among its rows. TCRdb, rather than the study authors, made the V and J calls. For this sample there are about 80,000 distinct CDR3 sequences; more than 4% appear just once. The ten largest clonotypes hold approximately 7.4% of the sample.

The sequence was obtained from an adult who was a healthcare worker with PCR-confirmed SARS-CoV-2 infection or an uninfected control (not recorded which). The V and J segments used are TRBV7-2 and TRBJ1-5; a stretch of 10 junction bases matches TRBD1. Here the sequenced sample was whole blood, taken at baseline. The CDR3 in this case is CASSPRTGGRQPQHF. In nucleotide form, the sequence is TGTGCCAGCAGCCCAAGGACAGGGGGACGCCAGCCCCAGCATTTT. This CDR3, with the reference TRBV7-2 and TRBJ1-5 proteins standing in past its ends, gives the full variable domain GAGVSQSPSNKVTEKGKDVELRCDPISGHTALYWYRQSLGQGLEFLIYFQGNSAPDKSGLPSDRFSAERTGGSVSTLTIQRTQQEDSAVYLCASSPRTGGRQPQHFGDGTRLSIL.